This T cell receptor beta chain appears in the sequencing data of a study of naive and memory T cell subsets. Overall study findings and caveats: Especially in CD8 cells, naive repertoires contained a few larger clonotypes, possibly CD45RA-re-expressing memory cells. TCR abundance followed a power law differing between naive and memory subsets.

Two oligonucleotides, mixed equimolar, formed the beta constant-region primer covering TRBC1 and TRBC2. Ligated cDNA was amplified by four rounds of PCR with nested alpha and beta constant-region primers and SP2. TCRdb re-called the UMI-ligation and nested PCR reads through MiXCR, storing one row per CDR3 protein. Among around 160,000 distinct CDR3 sequences, 22% were seen once, and the ten largest hold 0.09% to 0.13%. This CDR3 region has 13 residues. Germline CDR1 and CDR2: DFQATT and SNEGSKA (reference sequence). Trimming took off 4 bases at V and 7 bases at J, with 17 bases between the two ends. CD8 T cells were positively selected from what remained after CD4 positive selection. Comments on this clonotype: Its antigen remains unidentified.

The sequence came from a human donor in good health. Material for sequencing was naive CD4+ T cells from blood. V and J are TRBV20-1 and TRBJ2-7; possible D gene TRBD1, 6 bases. The CDR3 protein is CSAKRTVVREQYF. The CDR3 bases are TGCAGTGCTAAGAGGACAGTTGTCCGGGAGCAGTACTTC.